This entry is about one T cell receptor (beta chain). The data were produced by immunoSEQ multiplex PCR, yet TCRdb's version contains in-frame clones alone and is incomplete. Seen here are some 150,000 clones, 96% observed once, and the top ten hold 1%. This sample is part of a study of control samples from healthy donors and cancer patients. The germline CDR1 and CDR2 sequences are KGHSH and LQKENI. Trimming cost V 1 base and J 4 bases; bases outside gene matches: 8. The CDR3 has 17 residues. Source material: blood. The clonotype comes from a woman in her thirties in good health. The genes are TRBV18 and TRBJ2-2; 8 positions agree with TRBD1. Written as DNA, the CDR3 is TGTGCCAGCTCACCACGACAGGGGAGGATGGGCACCGGGGAGCTGTTTTTT. This sequence encodes CASSPRQGRMGTGELFF.